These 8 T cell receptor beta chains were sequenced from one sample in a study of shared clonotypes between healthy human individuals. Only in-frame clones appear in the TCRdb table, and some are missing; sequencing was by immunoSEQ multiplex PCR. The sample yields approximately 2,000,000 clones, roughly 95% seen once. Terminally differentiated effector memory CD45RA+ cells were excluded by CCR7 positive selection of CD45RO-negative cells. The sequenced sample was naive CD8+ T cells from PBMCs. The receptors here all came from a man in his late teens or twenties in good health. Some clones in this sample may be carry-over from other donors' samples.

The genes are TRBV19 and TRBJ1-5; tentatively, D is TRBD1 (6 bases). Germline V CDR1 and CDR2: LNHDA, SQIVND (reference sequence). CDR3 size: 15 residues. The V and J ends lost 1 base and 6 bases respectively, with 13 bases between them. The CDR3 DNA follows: TGTGCCAGTAGTATAGGAACAGGGTATATTCAGCCCCAGCATTTT. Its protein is CASSIGTGYIQPQHF.

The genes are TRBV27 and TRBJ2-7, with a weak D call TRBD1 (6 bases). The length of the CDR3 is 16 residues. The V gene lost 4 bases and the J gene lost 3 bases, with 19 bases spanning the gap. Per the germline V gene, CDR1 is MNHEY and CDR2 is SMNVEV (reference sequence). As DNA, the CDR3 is TGTGCCAGCAGTTCGATCGCAGGGGAGTTGGGCTACGAGCAGTACTTC. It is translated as CASSSIAGELGYEQYF.

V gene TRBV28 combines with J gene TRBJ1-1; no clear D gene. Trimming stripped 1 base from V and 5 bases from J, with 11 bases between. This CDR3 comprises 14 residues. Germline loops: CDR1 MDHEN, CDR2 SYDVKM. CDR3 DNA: TGTGCCAGCAGTTTATTAGCCAAGGGAACTGAAGCTTTCTTT. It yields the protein CASSLLAKGTEAFF. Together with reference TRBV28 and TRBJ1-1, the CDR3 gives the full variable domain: DVKVTQSSRYLVKRTGEKVFLECVQDMDHENMFWYRQDPGLGLRLIYFSYDVKMKEKGDIPEGYSVSREKKERFSLILESASTNQTSMYLCASSLLAKGTEAFFGQGTRLTVV.

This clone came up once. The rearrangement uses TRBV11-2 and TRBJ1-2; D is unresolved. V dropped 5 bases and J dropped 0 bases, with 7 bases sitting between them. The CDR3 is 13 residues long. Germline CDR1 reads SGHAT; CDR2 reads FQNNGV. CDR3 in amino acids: CASSITANYGYTF. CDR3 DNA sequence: TGTGCCAGCAGCATTACAGCTAACTATGGCTACACCTTC.

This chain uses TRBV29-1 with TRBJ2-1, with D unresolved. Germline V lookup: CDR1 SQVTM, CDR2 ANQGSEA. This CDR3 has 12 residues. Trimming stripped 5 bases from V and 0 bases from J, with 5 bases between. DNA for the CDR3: TGCAGCGTTTGGGGCTCCTACAATGAGCAGTTCTTC. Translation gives CSVWGSYNEQFF.

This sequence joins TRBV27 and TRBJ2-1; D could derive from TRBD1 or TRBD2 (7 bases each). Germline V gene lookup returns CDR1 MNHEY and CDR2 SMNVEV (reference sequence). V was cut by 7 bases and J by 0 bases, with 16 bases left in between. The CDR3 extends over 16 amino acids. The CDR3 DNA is TGTGCCAGCACCAGAGGGAGGGACAGCTCCTACAATGAGCAGTTCTTC. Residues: CASTRGRDSSYNEQFF.

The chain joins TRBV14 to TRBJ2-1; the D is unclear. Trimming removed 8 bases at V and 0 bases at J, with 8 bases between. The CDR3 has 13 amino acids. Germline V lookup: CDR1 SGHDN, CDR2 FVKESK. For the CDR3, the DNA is TGTGCCAGCTCTGGTCCCTCCTACAATGAGCAGTTCTTC. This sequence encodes CASSGPSYNEQFF.

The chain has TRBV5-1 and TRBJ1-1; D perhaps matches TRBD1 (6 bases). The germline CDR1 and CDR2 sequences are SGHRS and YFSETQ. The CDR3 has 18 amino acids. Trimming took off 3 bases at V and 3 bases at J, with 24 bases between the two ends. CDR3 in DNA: TGCGCCAGCAGCTCCTCGGGGGGGCGCGTAGGGGTGGACACTGAAGCTTTCTTT. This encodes CASSSSGGRVGVDTEAFF. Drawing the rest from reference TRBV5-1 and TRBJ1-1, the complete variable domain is KAGVTQTPRYLIKTRGQQVTLSCSPISGHRSVSWYQQTPGQGLQFLFEYFSETQRNKGNFPGRFSGRQFSNSRSEMNVSTLELGDSALYLCASSSSGGRVGVDTEAFFGQGTRLTVV.